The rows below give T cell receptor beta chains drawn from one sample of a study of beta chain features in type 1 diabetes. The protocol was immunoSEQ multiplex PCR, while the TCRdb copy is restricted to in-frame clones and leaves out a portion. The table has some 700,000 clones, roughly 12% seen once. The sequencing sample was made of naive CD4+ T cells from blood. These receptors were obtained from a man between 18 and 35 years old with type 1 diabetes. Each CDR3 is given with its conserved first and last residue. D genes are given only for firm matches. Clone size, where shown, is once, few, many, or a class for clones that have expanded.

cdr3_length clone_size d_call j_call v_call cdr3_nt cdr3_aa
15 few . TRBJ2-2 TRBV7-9 TGTGCCAGCAGCTTAATGGGAGACCACACCGGGGAGCTGTTTTTT CASSLMGDHTGELFF
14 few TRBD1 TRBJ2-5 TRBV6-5 TGTGCCAGCAGTTACGACGACGGGACAGGGCCAGTGAACTTC CASSYDDGTGPVNF
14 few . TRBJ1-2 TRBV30 TGTGCCTGGACTCCCTCGGCAGGGGCTCTTGGCTACACCTTC CAWTPSAGALGYTF
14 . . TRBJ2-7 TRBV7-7 TGTGCCAGCAGCCCTCTCCCTCAGGGTTACGAGCAGTACTTC CASSPLPQGYEQYF
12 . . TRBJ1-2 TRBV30 TGTGCCTGGAGGGCCGCCGGTGGTGGCTACACCTTC CAWRAAGGGYTF
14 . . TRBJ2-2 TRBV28 TGTGCCAGCAGTGACGCGCATAACACCGGGGAGCTGTTTTTT CASSDAHNTGELFF
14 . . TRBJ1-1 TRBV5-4 TGTGCCAGCAGCCAGCCCACGGAGAACACTGAAGCTTTCTTT CASSQPTENTEAFF
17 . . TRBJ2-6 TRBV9 TGTGCCAGCAGCGTAGTTCGTGGGATCTCTGGGGCCAACGTCCTGACTTTC CASSVVRGISGANVLTF
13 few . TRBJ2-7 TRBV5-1 TGCGCCAGCAGCCCGGACAGCACCTACGAGCAGTACTTC CASSPDSTYEQYF
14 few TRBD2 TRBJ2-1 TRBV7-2 TGTGCCAGCGCTCTCGGACTAGCCTACAATGAGCAGTTCTTC CASALGLAYNEQFF
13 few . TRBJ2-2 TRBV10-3 TGTGCCATCCTCCCCGCCACAACCGGGGAGCTGTTTTTT CAILPATTGELFF
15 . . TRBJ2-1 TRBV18 TGTGCCAGCTCACGCGACGGGGCCTCCTACAATGAGCAGTTCTTC CASSRDGASYNEQFF
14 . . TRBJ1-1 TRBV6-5 TGTGCCAGCAGTTACCTAGACTCGAACACTGAAGCTTTCTTT CASSYLDSNTEAFF
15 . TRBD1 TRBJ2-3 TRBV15 TGTGCCACCAGCAGGCGACAGGGCTCAGGAGATACGCAGTATTTT CATSRRQGSGDTQYF
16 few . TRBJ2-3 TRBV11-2 TGTGCCAGCAGCGCGAGGGGGGACTCTAGCACAGATACGCAGTATTTT CASSARGDSSTDTQYF
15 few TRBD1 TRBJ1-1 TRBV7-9 TGTGCCAGCAGCTTAAGGACAGGGGTGAACACTGAAGCTTTCTTT CASSLRTGVNTEAFF
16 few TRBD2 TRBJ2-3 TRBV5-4 TGTGCCAGCAGCTCCCGACTAGCGGGGGAAATAGATACGCAGTATTTT CASSSRLAGEIDTQYF
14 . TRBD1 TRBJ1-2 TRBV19 TGTGCCAGTTCCAACAGGGGACTTAACTATGGCTACACCTTC CASSNRGLNYGYTF
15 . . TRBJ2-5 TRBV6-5 TGTGCCAGCAGTTCCCTGGGGACGGCAGAAGAGACCCAGTACTTC CASSSLGTAEETQYF
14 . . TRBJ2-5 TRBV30 TGTGCCTGGAGTCCTCAGGGAGACGAAGAGACCCAGTACTTC CAWSPQGDEETQYF
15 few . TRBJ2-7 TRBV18 TGTGCCAGCTCACACGTAGAAACGGGCCTCTACGAGCAGTACTTC CASSHVETGLYEQYF
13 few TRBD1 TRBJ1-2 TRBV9 TGTGCCAGCAGCGCAGGGGGTGGATATGGCTACACCTTC CASSAGGGYGYTF
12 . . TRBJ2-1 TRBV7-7 TGTGCCAGCAGCCTCGGGGGCGGGGAGCAGTTCTTC CASSLGGGEQFF
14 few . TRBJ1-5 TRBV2 TGTGCCAGCAGTAGACAATCAGGTTATCAGCCCCAGCATTTT CASSRQSGYQPQHF
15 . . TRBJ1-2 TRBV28 TGTGCCAGCAGACAACCTCGTGGCGGGGGCGATGGCTACACCTTC CASRQPRGGGDGYTF
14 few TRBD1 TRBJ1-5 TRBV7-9 TGTGCCAGCAGCCTCGACTCCAGGGGGTTGGCCCAGCATTTT CASSLDSRGLAQHF
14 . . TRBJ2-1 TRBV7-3 TGTGCCAGCAGCTTACAAGGGAATCTCGATGAGCAGTTCTTC CASSLQGNLDEQFF
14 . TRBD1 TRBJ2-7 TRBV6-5 TGTGCCAGCAGTACCGGGAGACAGGGGTATCGGCAGTACTTC CASSTGRQGYRQYF
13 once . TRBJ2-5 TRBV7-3 TGTGCCAGCAGCAGGGACTCTCAAGAGACCCAGTACTTC CASSRDSQETQYF
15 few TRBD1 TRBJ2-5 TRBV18 TGTGCCAGCTCACCCCCGACAGGGACAGAAGAGACCCAGTACTTC CASSPPTGTEETQYF
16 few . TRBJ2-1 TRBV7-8 TGTGCCAGCAGCCCAAAGGCGCGGGCTCACTACAATGAGCAGTTCTTC CASSPKARAHYNEQFF
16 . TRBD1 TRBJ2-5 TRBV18 TGTGCCAGCTCCCCCCGAGCAGGGGGCGAAGAAGAGACCCAGTACTTC CASSPRAGGEEETQYF
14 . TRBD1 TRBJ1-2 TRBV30 TGTGCCTGGAGGGAGACAGGGATATGGTATGGCTACACCTTC CAWRETGIWYGYTF
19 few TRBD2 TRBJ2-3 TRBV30 TGTGCCTGGAGTGTACAGCGGAAGGGACTAGGCCATGTAGGGGATACGCAGTATTTT CAWSVQRKGLGHVGDTQYF
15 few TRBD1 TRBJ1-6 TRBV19 TGTGCCAGTAGTACCGTGGTCGGGACAGACGTTCCCCTCCACTTT CASSTVVGTDVPLHF
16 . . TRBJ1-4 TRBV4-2 TGTGCCAGCAGCCAAGATCTCATGGACAGAGAAGAAAAACTGTTTTTT CASSQDLMDREEKLFF
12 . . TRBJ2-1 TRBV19 TGTGCCAGTATAGGGCCCAGGAAAGAGCAGTTCTTC CASIGPRKEQFF
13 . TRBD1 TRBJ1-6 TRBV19 TGTGCCAGTAGTGGACAGGGGGATTCACCCCTCCACTTT CASSGQGDSPLHF
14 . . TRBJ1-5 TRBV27 TGTGCCAGCAGTCCAGGACAGATCAATCAGCCCCAGCATTTT CASSPGQINQPQHF
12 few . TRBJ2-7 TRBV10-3 TGTGCCATCTCCGGGAGCTCCTACGAGCAGTACTTC CAISGSSYEQYF
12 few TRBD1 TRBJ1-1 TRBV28 TGTGCCACCGGGACAGGGGACACTGAAGCTTTCTTT CATGTGDTEAFF
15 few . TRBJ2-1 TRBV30 TGTGCCTGGAGTGTCGGGACGGCCAACTACAATGAGCAGTTCTTC CAWSVGTANYNEQFF
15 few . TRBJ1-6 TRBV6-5 TGTGCCAGCAGCTACTCGAACAGATTTAATTCACCCCTCCACTTT CASSYSNRFNSPLHF
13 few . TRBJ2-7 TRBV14 TGTGCCAGCAGCCAAGGAGCGTTGGACGAGCAGTACTTC CASSQGALDEQYF
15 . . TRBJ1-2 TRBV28 TGTGCCAGCAGTTTAGGTACAGGCGGCGACTATGGCTACACCTTC CASSLGTGGDYGYTF
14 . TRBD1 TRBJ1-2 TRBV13 TGTGCCAGCAGCGGCCAGACAGGGACCTATGGCTACACCTTC CASSGQTGTYGYTF
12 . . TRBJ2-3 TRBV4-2 TGTGCCAGCAGCCAGGGACCGGGACAAGGGTATTTT CASSQGPGQGYF
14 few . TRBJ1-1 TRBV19 TGTGCCAGTAGTCCCCCGGAGCGGGGCGAACAGGCTTTCTTT CASSPPERGEQAFF
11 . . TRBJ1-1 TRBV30 TGTGCCTGGTATCCGGCCACTGAAGCTTTCTTT CAWYPATEAFF
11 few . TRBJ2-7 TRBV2 TGTGCCAGCAGTGTAAGGGACGAGCAGTACTTC CASSVRDEQYF
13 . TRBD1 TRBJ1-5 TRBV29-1 TGCAGCGTTGCCGGGACAGAGGATCAGCCCCAGCATTTT CSVAGTEDQPQHF
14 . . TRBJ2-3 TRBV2 TGTGCCAGCAGGGGGACCCCGGGCACAGATACGCAGTATTTT CASRGTPGTDTQYF
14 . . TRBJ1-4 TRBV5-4 TGTGCCAGCAGCCTTGGGGGAATAAGGGAAAAACTGTTTTTT CASSLGGIREKLFF
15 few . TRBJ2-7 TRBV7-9 TGTGCCAGCAGCTCCCCGGGGCTCCTTTCCTACGAGCAGTACTTC CASSSPGLLSYEQYF
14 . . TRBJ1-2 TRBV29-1 TGCAGCGCCTGGACCGGAGATAGACGCTATGGCTACACCTTC CSAWTGDRRYGYTF
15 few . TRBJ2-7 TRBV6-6 TGTGCCAGCAGTTACCTTGAGGTTGGCTCCTACGAGCAGTACTTC CASSYLEVGSYEQYF
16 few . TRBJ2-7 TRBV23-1 TGCGCCAGCAGTCCCCTGGAGGGTGGTATCTCCTACGAGCAGTACTTC CASSPLEGGISYEQYF
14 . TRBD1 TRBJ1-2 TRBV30 TGTGCCTGGAGCCAGGGGGCGATGAACTATGGCTACACCTTC CAWSQGAMNYGYTF
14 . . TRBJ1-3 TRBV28 TGTGCCAGCAGTTTTGGGGACTCTGGAAACACCATATATTTT CASSFGDSGNTIYF